Listed here is a single T cell receptor beta chain. No antigen is known for it. The time point is: week 23, last vaccination. Doses comprised 300 ug of mutant IDH1 20-mer peptide each, plus topical imiquimod. Donors harbored newly found WHO grade 3 or 4 IDH1-mutant, ATRX-lost astrocytomas. This entry comes from a study of a mutant IDH1 vaccine in newly diagnosed glioma. Overall study context: The first vaccination came 4-6 weeks after radiotherapy alone, or with temozolomide cycles. Former treatment meant radiotherapy, temozolomide, or both; the majority had gotten both.

Profiling relied on immunoSEQ multiplex PCR, and the TCRdb table lists in-frame clones only, not all of them. The sample yields tens of thousands of clones, 60% to 85% seen once. This CDR3 is 15 amino acids long. Germline CDR1 and CDR2: LNHNV and YYDKDF (reference sequence). The ends were cut back, 0 bases at V and 3 bases at J, with 8 bases in the middle. The V and J genes are TRBV15 and TRBJ2-2; tentatively, D is TRBD2 (7 bases). The specimen comprised PBMCs, sampled from a glioma patient whose treatment included an IDH1 peptide vaccine. The clonotype originates from a woman in her thirties or forties with glioma. Some clones in this sample may be carry-over from other donors' samples. CDR3 bases: TGTGCCACCAGCAGAGAAGGGGGGGACACCGGGGAGCTGTTTTTT. It encodes CATSREGGDTGELFF. Using reference TRBV15 and TRBJ2-2 for the parts outside the CDR3, the full variable domain is DAMVIQNPRYQVTQFGKPVTLSCSQTLNHNVMYWYQQKSSQAPKLLFHYYDKDFNNEADTPDNFQSRRPNTSFCFLDIRSPGLGDTAMYLCATSREGGDTGELFFGEGSRLTVL.